The 11 T cell receptor beta chains below were found in one sample sequenced in a study of technical replicates of blood from several donors. The repertoire was sequenced with immunoSEQ multiplex PCR; TCRdb's copy has only in-frame clones and lacks some. The sample includes fewer than 20,000 clones, 86% of them seen just once. Material: PBMCs. These receptor sequences come from a human donor in good health.

The chain combines TRBV11-2 with TRBJ2-7, with TRBD2 identical over 8 bases. Germline-derived CDR1 and CDR2 are SGHAT and FQNNGV. V lost 4 bases and J lost 5; bases outside the gene matches: 7. This CDR3 is built from 14 residues. DNA for the CDR3: TGTGCCAGCAGCTGGACTAGCACGGGGGACGAGCAGTACTTC. This encodes CASSWTSTGDEQYF.

The chain employs TRBV7-9 and TRBJ2-3; 8 nucleotides agree with TRBD2. Germline V gene sequence: CDR1 SEHNR, CDR2 FQNEAQ (reference sequence). The CDR3 runs 15 residues. Germline trimming cut 5 bases from V and 3 bases from J; bases unmatched to any gene: 7. CDR3 amino acids: CASSATSGLTDTQYF. CDR3 sequence (DNA): TGTGCCAGCAGCGCCACTAGCGGACTAACAGATACGCAGTATTTT.

V and J are TRBV9 and TRBJ2-1; 7 bases line up with TRBD2. This CDR3 spans 16 amino acids. Losses at the gene ends were 1 base for V and 4 bases for J; bases not matched to a gene: 8. Germline values: CDR1 SGDLS, CDR2 YYNGEE. CDR3 sequence reads: CASSVLLAPTYNEQFF. CDR3 coding DNA: TGTGCCAGCAGCGTACTACTAGCGCCAACTTACAATGAGCAGTTCTTC.

This chain uses TRBV11-2 with TRBJ2-7, with 7 bases fitting TRBD2. CDR3 length equals 12 residues. Germline lookup yields CDR1 SGHAT and CDR2 FQNNGV. V lost 6 bases to trimming and J lost 5 bases; unmatched junction nucleotides: 4. CDR3 DNA sequence: TGTGCCAGCAGGTCCAGCGGGGACGAGCAGTACTTC. Its translation is CASRSSGDEQYF.

The V and J genes are TRBV10-3 and TRBJ2-6; possible D gene TRBD2, 5 bases. The CDR3 covers 15 residues. Trimming took off 4 bases at V and 2 bases at J, with 9 bases between the two ends. CDR1 is ENHRY, CDR2 SYGVKD, per germline. CDR3 nucleotide sequence: TGTGCCATCAGTGTCGGGGATGCTGGGGCCAACGTCCTGACTTTC. As protein: CAISVGDAGANVLTF.

The chain recombines TRBV7-7 with TRBJ2-5; TRBD2 aligns across 14 bases. There are 16 residues in the CDR3. CDR1 and CDR2 from the germline V gene are SSHAT and FNYEAQ (reference sequence). With 5 bases clipped from V and 5 bases from J, the junction kept 7 bases outside the gene matches. For the CDR3, the DNA is TGTGCCAGCAGCCTAGGACTAGCGGGAGGCGGGGAGACCCAGTACTTC. Protein sequence: CASSLGLAGGGETQYF.

The chain combines TRBV10-3 with TRBJ2-2, with 9 bases identical to TRBD2. Per germline, CDR1 ENHRY and CDR2 SYGVKD. The V and J ends lost 11 bases and 0 bases, in that order; junction bases with no gene match: 10. The CDR3 runs 16 residues. CDR3 sequence (DNA): TGTGCCGTCTTGACTAGCGGAGGGACGAACACCGGGGAGCTGTTTTTT. Amino acids: CAVLTSGGTNTGELFF.

Only a few counts were recorded for this clone. This chain links TRBV19 with TRBJ2-1, with 8 bases fitting TRBD2. The CDR3 extends over 17 amino acids. Germline loops: CDR1 LNHDA, CDR2 SQIVND (reference sequence). The V and J ends lost 3 bases and 9 bases, in that order; junction bases with no gene match: 16. DNA for the CDR3: TGTGCCAGTAGTATCCCCCGGGGGGGCAGAGGGATCGGTGAGCAGTTCTTC. This encodes CASSIPRGGRGIGEQFF.

V usage is TRBV27 and J usage is TRBJ2-7; D perhaps matches TRBD2 (6 bases). Germline V lookup: CDR1 MNHEY, CDR2 SMNVEV (reference sequence). This CDR3 contains 14 residues. V was cut by 2 bases and J by 7 bases, with 15 bases left in between. The CDR3 loop reads CASSLRGTPKEQYF. The CDR3 coding sequence is TGTGCCAGCAGTTTACGCGGGACGCCCAAGGAGCAGTACTTC.

This clone came up once. This chain links TRBV27 with TRBJ1-2; 10 bases agree with TRBD1. Per the germline V gene, CDR1 is MNHEY and CDR2 is SMNVEV (reference sequence). The CDR3 is 14 residues long. V lost 5 bases, J lost 7 bases, and 7 bases stayed unmatched. CDR3: CASSPTGGAGGYTF. The DNA of the CDR3 is TGTGCCAGCAGTCCGACAGGGGGCGCCGGTGGCTACACCTTC.

This rearrangement joins TRBV7-6 to TRBJ2-2; 9 positions agree with TRBD2. Trimming took 3 bases from V and 5 from J; bases not matched to a gene: 4. This CDR3 has 15 residues. CDR1 is SGHVS and CDR2 is FNYEAQ in the germline V gene. CDR3 DNA: TGTGCCAGCAGCTTTAGCGGGAGCGGTACCGGGGAGCTGTTTTTT. Its protein is CASSFSGSGTGELFF.